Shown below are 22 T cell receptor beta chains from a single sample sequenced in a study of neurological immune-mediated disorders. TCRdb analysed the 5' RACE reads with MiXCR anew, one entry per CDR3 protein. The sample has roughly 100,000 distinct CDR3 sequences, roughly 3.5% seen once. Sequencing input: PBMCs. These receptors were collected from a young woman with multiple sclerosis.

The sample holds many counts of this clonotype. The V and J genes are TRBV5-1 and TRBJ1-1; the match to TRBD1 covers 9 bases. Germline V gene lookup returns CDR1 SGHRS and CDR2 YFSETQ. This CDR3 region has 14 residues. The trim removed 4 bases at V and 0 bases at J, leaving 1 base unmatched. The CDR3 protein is CASSGTGLNTEAFF. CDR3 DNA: TGCGCCAGCAGCGGGACAGGGTTGAACACTGAAGCTTTCTTT.

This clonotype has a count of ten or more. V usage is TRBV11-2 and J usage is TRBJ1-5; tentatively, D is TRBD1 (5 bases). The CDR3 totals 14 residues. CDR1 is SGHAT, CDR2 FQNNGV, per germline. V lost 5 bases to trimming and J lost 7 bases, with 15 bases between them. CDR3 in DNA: TGTGCCAGCAGCGCAAACGGGGGGACCCAGCCCCAGCATTTT. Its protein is CASSANGGTQPQHF.

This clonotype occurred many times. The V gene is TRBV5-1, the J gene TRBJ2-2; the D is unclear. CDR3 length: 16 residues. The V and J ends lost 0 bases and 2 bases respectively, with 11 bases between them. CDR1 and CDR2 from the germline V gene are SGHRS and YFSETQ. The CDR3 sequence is CASSLVAGTNTGELFF. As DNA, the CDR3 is TGCGCCAGCAGCTTGGTGGCAGGAACTAACACCGGGGAGCTGTTTTTT.

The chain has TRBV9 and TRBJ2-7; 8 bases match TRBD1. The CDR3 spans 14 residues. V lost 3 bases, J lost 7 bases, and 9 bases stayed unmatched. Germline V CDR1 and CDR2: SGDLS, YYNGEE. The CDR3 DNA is TGTGCCAGCAGCGGGCAGGGGGCCGTTGGGGAGCAGTACTTC. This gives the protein CASSGQGAVGEQYF.

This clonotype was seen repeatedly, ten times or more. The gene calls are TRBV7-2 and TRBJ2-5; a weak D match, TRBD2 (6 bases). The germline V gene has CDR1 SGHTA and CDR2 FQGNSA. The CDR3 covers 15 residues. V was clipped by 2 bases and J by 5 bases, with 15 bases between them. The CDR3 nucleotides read TGTGCCAGCAGCTTAAGCGCGGGGAGTTGGGAGACCCAGTACTTC. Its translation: CASSLSAGSWETQYF. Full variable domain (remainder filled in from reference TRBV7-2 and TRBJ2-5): GAGVSQSPSNKVTEKGKDVELRCDPISGHTALYWYRQSLGQGLEFLIYFQGNSAPDKSGLPSDRFSAERTGGSVSTLTIQRTQQEDSAVYLCASSLSAGSWETQYFGPGTRLLVL.

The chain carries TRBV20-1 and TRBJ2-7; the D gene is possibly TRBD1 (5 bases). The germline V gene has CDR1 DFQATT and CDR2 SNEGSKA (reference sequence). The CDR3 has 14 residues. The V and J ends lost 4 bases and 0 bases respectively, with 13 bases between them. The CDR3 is CSATVARDSYEQYF. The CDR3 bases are TGCAGTGCTACTGTGGCCAGGGACTCCTACGAGCAGTACTTC.

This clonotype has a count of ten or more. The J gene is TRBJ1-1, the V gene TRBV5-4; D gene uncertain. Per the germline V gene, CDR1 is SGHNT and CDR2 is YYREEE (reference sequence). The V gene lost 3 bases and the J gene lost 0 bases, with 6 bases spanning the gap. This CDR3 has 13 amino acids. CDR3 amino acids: CASSSQMNTEAFF. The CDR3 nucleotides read TGTGCCAGCAGCTCTCAGATGAACACTGAAGCTTTCTTT.

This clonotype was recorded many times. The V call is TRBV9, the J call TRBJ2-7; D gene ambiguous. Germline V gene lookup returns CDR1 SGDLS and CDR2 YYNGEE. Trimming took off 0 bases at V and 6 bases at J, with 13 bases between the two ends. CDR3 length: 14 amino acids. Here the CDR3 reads CASSVGVEWGEQYF. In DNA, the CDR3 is TGTGCCAGCAGCGTAGGGGTAGAATGGGGCGAGCAGTACTTC.

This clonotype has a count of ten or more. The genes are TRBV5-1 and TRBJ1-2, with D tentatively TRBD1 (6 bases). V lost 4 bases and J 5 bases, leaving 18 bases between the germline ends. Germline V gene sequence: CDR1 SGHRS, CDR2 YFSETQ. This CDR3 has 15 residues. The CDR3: CASSLGATGLYGYTF. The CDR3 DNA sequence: TGCGCCAGCAGCCTAGGCGCGACAGGCTTATATGGCTACACCTTC.

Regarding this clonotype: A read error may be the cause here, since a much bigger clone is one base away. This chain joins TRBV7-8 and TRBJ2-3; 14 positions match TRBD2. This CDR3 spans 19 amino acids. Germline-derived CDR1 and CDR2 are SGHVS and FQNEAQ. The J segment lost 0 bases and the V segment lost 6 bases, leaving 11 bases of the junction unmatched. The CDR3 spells CASSSTSGGAGTSTDTQYF. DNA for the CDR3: TGTGCCAGCAGTTCGACTAGCGGGGGGGCCGGTACTAGCACAGATACGCAGTATTTT.

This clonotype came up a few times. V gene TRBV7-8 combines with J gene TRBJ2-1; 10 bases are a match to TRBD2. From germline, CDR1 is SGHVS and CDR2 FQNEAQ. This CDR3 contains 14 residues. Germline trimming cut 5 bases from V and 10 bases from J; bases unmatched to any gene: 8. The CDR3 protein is CASSIISGGYEQFF. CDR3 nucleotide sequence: TGTGCCAGCAGCATAATTAGCGGGGGGTACGAGCAGTTCTTC.

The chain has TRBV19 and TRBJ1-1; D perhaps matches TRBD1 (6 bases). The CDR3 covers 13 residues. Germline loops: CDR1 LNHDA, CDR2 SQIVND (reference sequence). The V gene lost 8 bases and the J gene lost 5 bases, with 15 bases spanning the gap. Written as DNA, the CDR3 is TGTGCCAGTGGTTCGGGGGCGATTACTGAAGCTTTCTTT. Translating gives CASGSGAITEAFF.

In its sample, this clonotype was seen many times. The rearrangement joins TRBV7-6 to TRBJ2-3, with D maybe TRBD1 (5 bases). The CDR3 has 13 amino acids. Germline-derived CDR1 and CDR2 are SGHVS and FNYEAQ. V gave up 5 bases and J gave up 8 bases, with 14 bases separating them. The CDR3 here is CASSPHLRGTQYF. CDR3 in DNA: TGTGCCAGCAGCCCCCACCTAAGGGGTACGCAGTATTTT.

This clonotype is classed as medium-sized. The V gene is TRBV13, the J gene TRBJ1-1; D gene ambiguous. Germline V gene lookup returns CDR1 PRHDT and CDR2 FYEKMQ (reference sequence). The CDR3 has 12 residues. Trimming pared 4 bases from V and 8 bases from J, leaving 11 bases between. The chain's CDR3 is CASSYANKEAFF. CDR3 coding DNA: TGTGCCAGCAGCTACGCTAACAAGGAAGCTTTCTTT.

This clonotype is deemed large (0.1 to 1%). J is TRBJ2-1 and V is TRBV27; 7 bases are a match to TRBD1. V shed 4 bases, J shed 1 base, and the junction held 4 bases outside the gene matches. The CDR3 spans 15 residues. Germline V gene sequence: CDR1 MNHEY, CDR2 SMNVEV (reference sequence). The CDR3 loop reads CASSYRGSSYNEQFF. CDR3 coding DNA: TGTGCCAGCAGTTACAGGGGTAGTTCCTACAATGAGCAGTTCTTC.

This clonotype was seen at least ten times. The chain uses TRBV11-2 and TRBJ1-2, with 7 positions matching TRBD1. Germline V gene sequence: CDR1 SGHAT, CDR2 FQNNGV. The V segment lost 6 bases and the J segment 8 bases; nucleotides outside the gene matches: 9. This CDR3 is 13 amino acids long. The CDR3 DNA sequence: TGTGCCAGCAGTACAACAGGGGCGTGGGGCTACACCTTC. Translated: CASSTTGAWGYTF.

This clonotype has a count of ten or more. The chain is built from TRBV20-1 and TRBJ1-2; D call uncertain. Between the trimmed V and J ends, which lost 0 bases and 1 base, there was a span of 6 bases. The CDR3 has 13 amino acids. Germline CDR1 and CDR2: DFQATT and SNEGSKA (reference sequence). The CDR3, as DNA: TGCAGTGCTAGAGATGCCTATAACTATGGCTACACCTTC. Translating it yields CSARDAYNYGYTF.

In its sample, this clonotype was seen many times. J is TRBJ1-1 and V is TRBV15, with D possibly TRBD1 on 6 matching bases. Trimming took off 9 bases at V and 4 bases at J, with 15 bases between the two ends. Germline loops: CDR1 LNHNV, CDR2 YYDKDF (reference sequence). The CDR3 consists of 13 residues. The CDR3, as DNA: TGTGCCACGGCACAGGGTTGGGGCACTGAAGCTTTCTTT. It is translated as CATAQGWGTEAFF.

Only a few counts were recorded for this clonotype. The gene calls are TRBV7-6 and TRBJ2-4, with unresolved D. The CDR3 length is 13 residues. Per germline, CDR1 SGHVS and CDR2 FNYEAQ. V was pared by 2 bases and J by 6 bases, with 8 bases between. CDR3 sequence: CASSLSEGNIQYF. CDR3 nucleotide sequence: TGTGCCAGCAGCTTATCTGAAGGAAACATTCAGTACTTC.

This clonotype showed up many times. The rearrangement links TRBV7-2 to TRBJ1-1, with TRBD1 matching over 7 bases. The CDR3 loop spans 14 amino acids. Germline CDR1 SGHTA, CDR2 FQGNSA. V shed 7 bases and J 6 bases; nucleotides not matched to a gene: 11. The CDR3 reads CASTFEGAGSEAFF. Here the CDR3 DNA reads TGTGCCAGCACATTTGAGGGGGCGGGGTCTGAAGCTTTCTTT.

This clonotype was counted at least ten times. CDR3 in amino acids: CASSRAGQGPWEQYF. The CDR3 coding sequence is TGCGCCAGCAGCCGGGCGGGACAGGGTCCCTGGGAGCAGTACTTC. This rearrangement joins TRBV5-1 to TRBJ2-7, with 9 positions matching TRBD1. J lost 7 bases, V lost 4 bases, and 12 bases had no gene match. This CDR3 contains 15 residues. The germline CDR1 and CDR2 sequences are SGHRS and YFSETQ.

In DNA form, the CDR3 reads TGCGCCAGCAGCCAAGAGGGCCCCTGGGGCACTGAAGCTTTCTTT. This codes for CASSQEGPWGTEAFF. This chain uses TRBV4-1 with TRBJ1-1; D unresolved. Trimming shortened V by 0 bases and J by 4 bases, and 12 bases separated the two germline ends. There are 15 residues in the CDR3. The germline V gene has CDR1 MGHRA and CDR2 YSYEKL.